This TCR beta chain originates from a study of CD8 T cells in Susac syndrome. Trimming took 3 bases from V and 6 from J, leaving 15 bases between them. There are 14 residues in the CDR3. CDR1 SGHTA and CDR2 FQGNSA come from the germline V gene. This clonotype was detected only once. Random-hexamer reverse transcription was applied to about 0.45 to 1 ug RNA. In TCRdb, the immunoSEQ multiplex PCR reads were re-called with MiXCR into one record per CDR3 protein. In the table there are 200,000 to 250,000 distinct CDR3 sequences, less than 95% of which are singletons. The origin of this receptor is a human donor with Susac syndrome. The chain combines TRBV7-2 with TRBJ2-7; possible D gene TRBD2, 5 bases. What was sequenced was CD4+ T cells from PBMCs. The CDR3 sequence is CASSLLRDRGEQYF. In DNA, the CDR3 is TGTGCCAGCAGCTTGCTCCGGGATCGGGGCGAGCAGTACTTC.